The T cell receptor (beta chain) under discussion was sequenced for a study of response to subunit inactivated influenza vaccine. Broader study findings: Authors suggested each seasonal influenza vaccination recruits few new T cells.

TCRdb reanalysed the RT-PCR reads using MiXCR and keeps one entry per CDR3 protein. The table lists roughly 700,000 distinct CDR3 sequences, about 14% of them singletons. On this clonotype: The target antigen is unknown.

This CDR3 has 13 residues. Trimming shortened V by 4 bases and J by 1 base, and 7 bases separated the two germline ends. The germline V gene has CDR1 SGHVS and CDR2 FQNEAQ. This sample comprised PBMCs from blood, obtained 14 days before vaccination. The chain links TRBV7-8 to TRBJ1-2; no clear D gene. The TCR sequence derives from a man in his fifties who received an inactivated influenza vaccine. CDR3 loop: CASSSIHNYGYTF. The CDR3 DNA reads as TGTGCCAGCAGCTCGATCCATAACTATGGCTACACCTTC.